The 8 T cell receptor beta chains below were found in one sample sequenced in a study of immunodeficiency. Profiling relied on immunoSEQ multiplex PCR, and the TCRdb table lists in-frame clones only, not all of them. This sample has a few thousand clones, with under 95% found just once. Sequencing was done on a sample of CD4+ T cells from blood. The receptors were gathered from a human donor in good health.

The rearrangement links TRBV2 to TRBJ1-5; D is unresolved. V lost 6 bases, J lost 1 base, and 13 bases lay in between. Germline assignment: CDR1 SNHLY and CDR2 FYNNEI. The length of the CDR3 is 15 residues. The CDR3 region is CASSIDGLSNQPQHF. CDR3 nucleotides: TGTGCCAGCAGCATAGACGGGTTGAGCAATCAGCCCCAGCATTTT.

This chain connects TRBV9 to TRBJ2-1; D is possibly TRBD1 or TRBD2 (5 bases each). Per germline, CDR1 SGDLS and CDR2 YYNGEE. The CDR3 is 12 amino acids. V was pared by 4 bases and J by 10 bases, with 12 bases between. The CDR3 DNA sequence: TGTGCCAGCAGCTCTCCGGGACGCGAGCAGTTCTTC. Amino acid sequence: CASSSPGREQFF.

This clone was counted between two and nine times. The rearrangement links TRBV28 to TRBJ2-7, with D maybe TRBD2 (6 bases). Looked up from germline, CDR1 is MDHEN and CDR2 is SYDVKM. Trimming took 3 bases from V and 2 from J, leaving 11 bases between them. The CDR3 consists of 14 residues. The CDR3 sequence is CASSFGGDPYEQYF. Here the CDR3 DNA reads TGTGCCAGCAGTTTTGGAGGGGACCCCTACGAGCAGTACTTC.

The chain uses TRBV27 and TRBJ1-1; a weak D match, TRBD1 (5 bases). CDR3 length: 15 amino acids. In germline, CDR1 is MNHEY, CDR2 SMNVEV (reference sequence). The ends were cut back, 4 bases at V and 2 bases at J, with 14 bases in the middle. The CDR3 DNA follows: TGTGCCAGCAGTTCGGCCGGGGCAATAAACACTGAAGCTTTCTTT. Its translation: CASSSAGAINTEAFF.

This sequence joins TRBV30 and TRBJ2-1; tentative D call: TRBD2 (5 bases). Germline CDR1 and CDR2: GTSNPN and SVGIG (reference sequence). Trimming stripped 0 bases from V and 9 bases from J, with 12 bases between. This CDR3 has 13 amino acids. The CDR3, as DNA: TGTGCCTGGAGTGTGGAGGCGCGGCTTGAGCAGTTCTTC. Translating gives CAWSVEARLEQFF.

V gene TRBV19 combines with J gene TRBJ1-4, with D possibly matching TRBD1 (6 bases). The V and J ends lost 5 bases and 7 bases respectively, with 14 bases between them. There are 14 residues in the CDR3. CDR1 is LNHDA, CDR2 SQIVND, per germline (reference sequence). In DNA form, the CDR3 reads TGTGCCAGTAGTTCATGGGACACCCTTGAAAAACTGTTTTTT. Its protein is CASSSWDTLEKLFF.

J is TRBJ2-7 and V is TRBV2; D is ambiguous. CDR1 SNHLY and CDR2 FYNNEI come from the germline V gene. Trimming left V 5 bases short and J 7 bases short, with 9 bases between. The CDR3 totals 11 residues. The CDR3 spells CASSNFQEQYF. In nucleotides, the CDR3 is TGTGCCAGCAGTAACTTCCAAGAGCAGTACTTC.

The chain carries TRBV6-5 and TRBJ2-2; TRBD2 agrees at 12 bases. The J segment lost 1 base and the V segment lost 8 bases, leaving 2 bases of the junction unmatched. CDR1 is MNHEY and CDR2 is SVGAGI in the germline V gene. This CDR3 is built from 15 residues. CDR3: CASLGLAGNTGELFF. The CDR3 coding sequence is TGTGCCAGCCTGGGACTAGCGGGGAACACCGGGGAGCTGTTTTTT.